Sequencing of this T cell receptor (beta chain) was carried out in a study of blood T cell repertoires in COVID-19. This CDR3 comprises 14 residues. Germline loops: CDR1 SGHRS, CDR2 YFSETQ. With 4 bases removed from V and 1 base from J, the gap between germline ends came to 9 bases. Participant age was about 18 to 89 years, and participants resided in about 25 US areas. The study assigned cohorts using participant-reported clinical history. Some clones are missing from TCRdb's copy, which holds only in-frame ones; the method was immunoSEQ multiplex PCR. The table shows 300,000 to 450,000 clones, with about 89% occurring only once.

J is TRBJ1-5 and V is TRBV5-1; D may be TRBD1 (6 bases). The clonotype comes from a man between 25 and 39 years old who had recovered from COVID-19. The sequencing sample was made of PBMCs or T cells enriched from blood (not recorded which). CDR3 DNA sequence: TGCGCCAGCAGCGCGGACAGCAGCAATCAGCCCCAGCATTTT. Its protein is CASSADSSNQPQHF.